What follows are 19 T cell receptor beta chains derived from one specimen sequenced in a study of spatial heterogeneity in lung cancer. Time point described: sample taken at primary tumor resection. TCRdb reprocessed the 5' RACE reads via MiXCR and lists one record per CDR3 protein. Among around 6,000 distinct CDR3 sequences listed, 15% to 20% were seen once. The sample was normal lung tissue next to the tumor, taken at surgery. The receptors come from a male donor with early-stage non-small cell lung cancer.

Within the sample, this clonotype is medium-sized. The rearrangement uses TRBV28 and TRBJ1-5; D remains unclear. The germline V and J ends were trimmed by 5 bases and 0 bases, with 8 bases remaining between them. Germline V gene sequence: CDR1 MDHEN, CDR2 SYDVKM. This CDR3 has 14 residues. Here the CDR3 DNA reads TGTGCCAGCAGTCGGTTTGATAGCAATCAGCCCCAGCATTTT. Protein: CASSRFDSNQPQHF. The full variable domain, with the rest looked up from reference TRBV28 and TRBJ1-5, is DVKVTQSSRYLVKRTGEKVFLECVQDMDHENMFWYRQDPGLGLRLIYFSYDVKMKEKGDIPEGYSVSREKKERFSLILESASTNQTSMYLCASSRFDSNQPQHFGDGTRLSIL.

V gene TRBV2 combines with J gene TRBJ2-1, with D tentatively TRBD1 (6 bases). CDR3 length: 14 amino acids. The germline V gene encodes CDR1 SNHLY and CDR2 FYNNEI. Trimming left V 4 bases short and J 6 bases short, with 13 bases between. DNA of the CDR3: TGTGCCAGCAGTGCCCAGGGGCAATGCAATGAGCAGTTCTTC. Amino acids: CASSAQGQCNEQFF.

V gene TRBV5-1 combines with J gene TRBJ2-1; 9 bases map to TRBD2. CDR3 length equals 15 residues. Germline V lookup: CDR1 SGHRS, CDR2 YFSETQ. Trimming cost V 2 bases and J 8 bases; bases outside gene matches: 8. The CDR3 reads CASSLLAGASYEQFF. The CDR3 nucleotides read TGCGCCAGCAGCTTATTAGCGGGAGCCTCGTATGAGCAGTTCTTC.

This chain uses TRBV6-2 or TRBV6-3 with TRBJ1-1; 8 nucleotides align to TRBD1. J was trimmed by 8 bases and V by 5 bases; bases with no gene match: 1. CDR1 and CDR2 from the germline V gene are MNHEY and SVGEGT. CDR3 length: 11 amino acids. The DNA for the CDR3 is TGTGCCAGCAGTCAGGGGGCGGAAGCTTTCTTT. Translated, it gives CASSQGAEAFF.

V gene TRBV12-3 or TRBV12-4 combines with J gene TRBJ2-1; 9 nucleotides agree with TRBD2. The CDR3 covers 15 residues. The V segment lost 2 bases and the J segment 6 bases; nucleotides outside the gene matches: 5. The chain's CDR3 is CASSLLAGVGNEQFF. The DNA for the CDR3 is TGTGCCAGCAGTTTATTAGCGGGAGTTGGCAATGAGCAGTTCTTC.

This clonotype appeared a few times. This chain uses TRBV29-1 with TRBJ1-1; no clear D. Trimming took off 3 bases at V and 0 bases at J, with 5 bases between the two ends. Germline CDR1 reads SQVTM; CDR2 reads ANQGSEA. This CDR3 has 12 amino acids. CDR3 sequence (DNA): TGCAGCGTTGACACAATGAACACTGAAGCTTTCTTT. Protein product: CSVDTMNTEAFF. The whole variable domain, remainder taken from reference TRBV29-1 and TRBJ1-1, is SAVISQKPSRDICQRGTSLTIQCQVDSQVTMMFWYRQQPGQSLTLIATANQGSEATYESGFVIDKFPISRPNLTFSTLTVSNMSPEDSSIYLCSVDTMNTEAFFGQGTRLTVV.

V usage is TRBV20-1 and J usage is TRBJ2-1; a possible D gene is TRBD2 (5 bases). The V end lost 0 bases, the J end lost 0 bases, and 12 bases lay between the germline ends. Germline V gene data show CDR1 as DFQATT and CDR2 as SNEGSKA (reference sequence). The length of the CDR3 is 16 residues. CDR3 residues: CSARDGQRSSYNEQFF. In DNA, the CDR3 is TGCAGTGCTAGAGATGGTCAGCGGAGCTCCTACAATGAGCAGTTCTTC.

This chain joins TRBV5-1 and TRBJ1-1, with 9 bases fitting TRBD1. The CDR3 runs to 14 residues. Germline trimming cut 7 bases from V and 0 bases from J; bases unmatched to any gene: 4. Germline V CDR1 and CDR2: SGHRS, YFSETQ. For the CDR3, the DNA is TGCGCCAGCGAAGGGACAGGGCTGAACACTGAAGCTTTCTTT. This codes for CASEGTGLNTEAFF.

V and J are TRBV13 and TRBJ2-7; D not resolved. Germline CDR1 is PRHDT and CDR2 is FYEKMQ (reference sequence). Between the trimmed V and J ends, which lost 5 bases and 5 bases, there was a span of 7 bases. CDR3 size: 11 residues. The CDR3 is CASSQKDEQYF. The CDR3 region has the DNA TGTGCCAGCAGCCAAAAGGACGAGCAGTACTTC.

V and J are TRBV7-3 and TRBJ2-2; 9 nucleotides agree with TRBD2. Trimming cost V 6 bases and J 5 bases; bases outside gene matches: 7. The CDR3 is 15 residues long. Looked up from germline, CDR1 is SGHTA and CDR2 is FQGTGA. CDR3 DNA: TGTGCCAGCAGTTGGTCGAGCGGGAGGACCGGGGAGCTGTTTTTT. It translates to CASSWSSGRTGELFF.

This clonotype has a handful of counts. J is TRBJ2-1 and V is TRBV7-6; 11 bases align to TRBD2. The CDR3 is 17 residues long. CDR1 SGHVS and CDR2 FNYEAQ come from the germline V gene. J lost 9 bases, V lost 2 bases, and 12 bases had no gene match. CDR3: CASSLTSGSQRLGEQFF. The DNA for the CDR3 is TGTGCCAGCAGCTTAACTAGCGGGAGTCAGCGTTTGGGTGAGCAGTTCTTC.

By its share, this clonotype is medium-sized. The chain uses TRBV9 and TRBJ1-6, with 9 positions matching TRBD1. From germline, CDR1 is SGDLS and CDR2 YYNGEE. This CDR3 is 15 amino acids long. Germline trimming cut 3 bases from V and 8 bases from J; bases unmatched to any gene: 6. In DNA, the CDR3 is TGTGCCAGCAGCGCTACAGGGGGCTCGGATTCACCCCTCCACTTT. Translated: CASSATGGSDSPLHF.

This chain uses TRBV7-2 with TRBJ2-5, with 8 bases aligning to TRBD2. The CDR3 contains 17 residues. The J segment lost 1 base and the V segment lost 4 bases, leaving 11 bases of the junction unmatched. The V gene's germline CDR1 is SGHTA and CDR2 FQGNSA. CDR3 loop: CASSSGTIAGPQETQYF. The DNA of the CDR3 is TGTGCCAGCAGCTCGGGGACTATAGCGGGACCCCAAGAGACCCAGTACTTC.

The chain couples TRBV7-2 to TRBJ2-1, with 9 bases aligning to TRBD1. With V trimmed by 3 bases and J by 2 bases, 5 bases remained unmatched. This CDR3 contains 16 residues. Germline assignment: CDR1 SGHTA and CDR2 FQGNSA. CDR3 bases: TGTGCCAGCAGCTTTACAGGGGGCAGGGCCTACAATGAGCAGTTCTTC. Amino acids: CASSFTGGRAYNEQFF.

The CDR3 DNA is TGTGCCAGCAGCCTCAGCGATGGCTACACCTTC. Protein sequence: CASSLSDGYTF. The chain carries TRBV13 and TRBJ1-2, with D hard to call. V gave up 5 bases and J gave up 6 bases, with 7 bases separating them. CDR3 size: 11 residues. Germline CDR1 is PRHDT and CDR2 is FYEKMQ (reference sequence). The complete variable domain, with remaining parts taken from reference TRBV13 and TRBJ1-2, reads AAGVIQSPRHLIKEKRETATLKCYPIPRHDTVYWYQQGPGQDPQFLISFYEKMQSDKGSIPDRFSAQQFSDYHSELNMSSLELGDSALYFCASSLSDGYTFGSGTRLTVV.

In its sample, this clonotype was seen a few times. J is TRBJ1-4 and V is TRBV7-2, with D maybe TRBD1 (5 bases). Germline V gene lookup returns CDR1 SGHTA and CDR2 FQGNSA. V gave up 5 bases and J gave up 0 bases, with 10 bases separating them. The CDR3 is 15 amino acids. CDR3 nucleotides: TGTGCCAGCAGCCTCCAGGGTTCAACTAATGAAAAACTGTTTTTT. Amino acid sequence: CASSLQGSTNEKLFF.

This chain connects TRBV20-1 to TRBJ2-7; 8 bases map to TRBD1. The CDR3 loop spans 15 amino acids. The junction had 22 bases not matched to a gene; V was cut back by 6 bases and J by 12 bases. Germline CDR1 is DFQATT and CDR2 is SNEGSKA (reference sequence). The CDR3 sequence: CSAPPPGTGLTGGYF. The CDR3 DNA reads as TGCAGTGCACCCCCTCCCGGGACAGGTCTTACCGGGGGGTACTTC.

This sequence joins TRBV3-1 and TRBJ2-7, with 7 bases matching TRBD1. This CDR3 is 15 amino acids long. The V segment lost 6 bases and the J segment 1 base; nucleotides outside the gene matches: 9. Germline CDR1 and CDR2: LGHDT and YNNKEL (reference sequence). This CDR3 is CASRKAGTASYEQYF. The CDR3 nucleotides read TGTGCCAGCAGAAAAGCCGGGACAGCTTCCTACGAGCAGTACTTC.

This clonotype was seen more than once but under ten times. The chain couples TRBV5-6 to TRBJ2-7, with D unclear. Trimming left V 3 bases short and J 6 bases short, with 19 bases between. The germline V gene has CDR1 SGHDT and CDR2 YYEEEE. The CDR3 is 15 amino acids. CDR3 sequence (DNA): TGTGCCAGCAGCTCCCCTTCCTGGGCCCCCGGCGAGCAGTACTTC. Translating it yields CASSSPSWAPGEQYF.